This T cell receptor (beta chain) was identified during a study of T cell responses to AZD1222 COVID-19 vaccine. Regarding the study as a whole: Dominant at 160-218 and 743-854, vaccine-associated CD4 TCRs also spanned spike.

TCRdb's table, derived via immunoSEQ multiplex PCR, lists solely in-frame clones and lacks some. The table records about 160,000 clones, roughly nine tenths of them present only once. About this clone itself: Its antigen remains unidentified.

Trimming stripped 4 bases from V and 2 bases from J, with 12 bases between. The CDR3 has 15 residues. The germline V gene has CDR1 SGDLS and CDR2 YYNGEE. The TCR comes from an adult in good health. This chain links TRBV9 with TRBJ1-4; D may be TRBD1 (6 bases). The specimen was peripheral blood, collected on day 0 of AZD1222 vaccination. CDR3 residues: CASSSEGGTNEKLFF. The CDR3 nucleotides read TGTGCCAGCAGCTCTGAGGGGGGGACTAATGAAAAACTGTTTTTT.